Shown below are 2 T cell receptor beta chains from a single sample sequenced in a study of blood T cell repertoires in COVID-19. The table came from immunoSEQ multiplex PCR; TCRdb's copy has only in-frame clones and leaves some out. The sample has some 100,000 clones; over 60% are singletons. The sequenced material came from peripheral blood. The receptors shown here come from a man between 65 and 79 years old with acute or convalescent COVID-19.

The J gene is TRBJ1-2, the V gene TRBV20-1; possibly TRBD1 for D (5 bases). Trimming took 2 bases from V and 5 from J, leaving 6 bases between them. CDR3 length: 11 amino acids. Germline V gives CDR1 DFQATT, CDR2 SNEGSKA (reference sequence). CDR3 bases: TGCAGTGCTAGAAGGGGATATGGCTACACCTTC. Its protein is CSARRGYGYTF.

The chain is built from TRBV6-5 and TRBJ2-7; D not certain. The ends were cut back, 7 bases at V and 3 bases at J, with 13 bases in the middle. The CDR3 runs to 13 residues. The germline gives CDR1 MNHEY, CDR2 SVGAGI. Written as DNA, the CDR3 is TGTGCCAGCACTACCTCCCCTCTCTACGAGCAGTACTTC. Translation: CASTTSPLYEQYF.